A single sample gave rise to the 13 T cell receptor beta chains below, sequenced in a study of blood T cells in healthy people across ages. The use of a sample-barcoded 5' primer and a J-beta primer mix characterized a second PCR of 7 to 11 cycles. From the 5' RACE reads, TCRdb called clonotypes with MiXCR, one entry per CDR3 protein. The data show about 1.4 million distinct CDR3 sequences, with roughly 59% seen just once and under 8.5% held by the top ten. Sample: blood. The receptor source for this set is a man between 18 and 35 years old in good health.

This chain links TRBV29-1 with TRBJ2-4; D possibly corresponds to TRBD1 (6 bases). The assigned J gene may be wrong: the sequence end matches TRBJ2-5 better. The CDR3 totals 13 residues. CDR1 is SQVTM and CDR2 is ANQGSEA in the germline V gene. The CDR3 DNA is TGCAGCGTCCCGGGACAAAACCAAGAGACCCAGTACTTC. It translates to CSVPGQNQETQYF.

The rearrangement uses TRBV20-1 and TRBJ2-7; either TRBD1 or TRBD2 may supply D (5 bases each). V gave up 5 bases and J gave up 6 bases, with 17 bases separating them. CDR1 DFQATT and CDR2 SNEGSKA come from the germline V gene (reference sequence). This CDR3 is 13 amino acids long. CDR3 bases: TGCAGTGCTGGGCTCGACGGGGCGTCCGAGCAGTACTTC. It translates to CSAGLDGASEQYF.

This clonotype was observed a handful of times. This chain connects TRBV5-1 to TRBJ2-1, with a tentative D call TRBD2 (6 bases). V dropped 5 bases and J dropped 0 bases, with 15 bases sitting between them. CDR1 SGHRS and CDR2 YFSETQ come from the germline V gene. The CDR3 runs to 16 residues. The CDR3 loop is CASRAGTPSSYNEQFF. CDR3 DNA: TGCGCCAGCAGGGCTGGGACTCCGAGCTCCTACAATGAGCAGTTCTTC.

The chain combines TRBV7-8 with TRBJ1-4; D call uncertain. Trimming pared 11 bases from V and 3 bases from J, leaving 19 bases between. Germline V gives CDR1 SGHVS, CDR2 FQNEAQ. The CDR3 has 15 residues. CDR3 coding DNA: TGTGCCTCACACCCTGGCCGGGCGCCTAATGAAAAACTGTTTTTT. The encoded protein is CASHPGRAPNEKLFF.

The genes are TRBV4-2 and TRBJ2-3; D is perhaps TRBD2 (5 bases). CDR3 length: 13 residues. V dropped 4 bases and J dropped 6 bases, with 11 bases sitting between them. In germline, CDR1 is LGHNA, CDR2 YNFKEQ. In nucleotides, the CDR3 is TGTGCCAGCAGCCCCGGACGCGGGGATACGCAGTATTTT. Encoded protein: CASSPGRGDTQYF.

CDR3: CASSYFPVRDRAIVEQFF. The CDR3 DNA sequence: TGTGCCAGCAGTTACTTCCCTGTTCGGGACAGGGCGATTGTAGAGCAGTTCTTC. The chain uses TRBV6-2 or TRBV6-3 and TRBJ2-1; the match to TRBD1 covers 9 bases. The V gene's germline CDR1 is MNHEY and CDR2 SVGEGT. J lost 10 bases, V lost 1 base, and 17 bases had no gene match. CDR3 size: 18 residues.

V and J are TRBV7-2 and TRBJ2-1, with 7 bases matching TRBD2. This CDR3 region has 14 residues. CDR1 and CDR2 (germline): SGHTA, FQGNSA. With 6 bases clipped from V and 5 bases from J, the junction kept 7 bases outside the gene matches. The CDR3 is CASRQPGLNNEQFF. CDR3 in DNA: TGTGCCAGCAGACAGCCGGGACTAAACAATGAGCAGTTCTTC.

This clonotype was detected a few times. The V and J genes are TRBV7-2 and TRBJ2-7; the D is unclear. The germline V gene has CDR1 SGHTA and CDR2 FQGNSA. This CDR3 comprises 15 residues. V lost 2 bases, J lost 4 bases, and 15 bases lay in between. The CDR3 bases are TGTGCCAGCAGCTTACTCCCCCAGGTTGGATACGAGCAGTACTTC. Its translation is CASSLLPQVGYEQYF.

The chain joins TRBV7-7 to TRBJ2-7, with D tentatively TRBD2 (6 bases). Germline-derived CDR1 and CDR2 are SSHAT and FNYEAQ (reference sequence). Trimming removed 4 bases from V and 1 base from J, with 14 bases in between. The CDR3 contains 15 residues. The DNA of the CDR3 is TGTGCCAGCAGCTGCTTGGAGCGGGTTTCCTACGAGCAGTACTTC. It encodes CASSCLERVSYEQYF.

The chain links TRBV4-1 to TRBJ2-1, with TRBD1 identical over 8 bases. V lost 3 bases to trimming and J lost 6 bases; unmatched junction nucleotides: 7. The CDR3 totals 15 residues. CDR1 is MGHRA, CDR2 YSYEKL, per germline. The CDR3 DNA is TGCGCCAGCAGCCAGACAGGGGCTAGTAGCAATGAGCAGTTCTTC. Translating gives CASSQTGASSNEQFF.

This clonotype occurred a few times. This CDR3 is CASRLQSTDTQYF. The CDR3 nucleotides read TGTGCCAGCAGATTACAGAGCACAGATACGCAGTATTTT. This chain connects TRBV2 to TRBJ2-3; no definite D call. Germline assignment: CDR1 SNHLY and CDR2 FYNNEI. This CDR3 contains 13 residues. V was clipped by 6 bases and J by 0 bases, with 7 bases between them. Full variable domain (remainder filled in from reference TRBV2 and TRBJ2-3): EPEVTQTPSHQVTQMGQEVILRCVPISNHLYFYWYRQILGQKVEFLVSFYNNEISEKSEIFDDQFSVERPDGSNFTLKIRSTKLEDSAMYFCASRLQSTDTQYFGPGTRLTVL.

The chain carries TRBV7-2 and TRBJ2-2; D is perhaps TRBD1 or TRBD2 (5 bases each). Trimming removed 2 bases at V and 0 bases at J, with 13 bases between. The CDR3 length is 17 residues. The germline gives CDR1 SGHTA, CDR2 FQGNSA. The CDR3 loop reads CASSLRGQGANTGELFF. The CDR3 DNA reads TGTGCCAGCAGCTTAAGAGGGCAGGGCGCGAACACCGGGGAGCTGTTTTTT. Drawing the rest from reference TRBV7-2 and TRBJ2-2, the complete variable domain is GAGVSQSPSNKVTEKGKDVELRCDPISGHTALYWYRQSLGQGLEFLIYFQGNSAPDKSGLPSDRFSAERTGGSVSTLTIQRTQQEDSAVYLCASSLRGQGANTGELFFGEGSRLTVL.

CDR3: CASSLTGLATREQYF. In nucleotides, the CDR3 is TGTGCCAGCAGCTTAACGGGACTAGCGACACGCGAGCAGTACTTC. The genes are TRBV7-2 and TRBJ2-5, with 10 bases fitting TRBD2. The J call may be in error: the DNA end matches TRBJ2-7 better. There are 15 residues in the CDR3. In germline, CDR1 is SGHTA, CDR2 FQGNSA.